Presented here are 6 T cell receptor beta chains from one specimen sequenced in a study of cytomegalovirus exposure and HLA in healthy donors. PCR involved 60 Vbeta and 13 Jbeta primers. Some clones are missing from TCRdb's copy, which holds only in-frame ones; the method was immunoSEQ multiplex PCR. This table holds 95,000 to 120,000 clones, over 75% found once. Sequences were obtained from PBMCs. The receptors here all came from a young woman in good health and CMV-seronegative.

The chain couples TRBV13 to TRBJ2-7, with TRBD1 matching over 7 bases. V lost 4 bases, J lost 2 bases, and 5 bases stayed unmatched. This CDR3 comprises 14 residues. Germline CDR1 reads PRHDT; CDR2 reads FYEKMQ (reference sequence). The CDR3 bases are TGTGCCAGCAGCTCGTGGACAGGCCCCTACGAGCAGTACGTC. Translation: CASSSWTGPYEQYV.

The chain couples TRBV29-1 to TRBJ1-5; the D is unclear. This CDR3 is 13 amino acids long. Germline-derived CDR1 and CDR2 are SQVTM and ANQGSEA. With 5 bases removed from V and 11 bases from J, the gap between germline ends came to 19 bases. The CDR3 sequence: CSVNYTPTGSQHF. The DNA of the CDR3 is TGCAGCGTTAATTACACCCCAACGGGGTCCCAGCATTTT.

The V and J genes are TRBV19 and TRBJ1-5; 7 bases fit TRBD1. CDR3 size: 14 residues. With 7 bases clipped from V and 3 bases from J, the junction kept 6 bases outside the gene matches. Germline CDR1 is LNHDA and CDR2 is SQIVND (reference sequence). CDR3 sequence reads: CASTAGQFNQPQHF. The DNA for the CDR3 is TGTGCCAGTACCGCGGGACAGTTCAATCAGCCCCAGCATTTT.

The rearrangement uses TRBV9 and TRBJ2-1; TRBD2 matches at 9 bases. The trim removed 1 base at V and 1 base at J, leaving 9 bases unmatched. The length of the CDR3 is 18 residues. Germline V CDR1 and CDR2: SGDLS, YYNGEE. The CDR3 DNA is TGTGCCAGCAGCGTAAGGCTAGCGGGGAGAGGGTCCTACAATGAGCAGTTCTTC. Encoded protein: CASSVRLAGRGSYNEQFF.

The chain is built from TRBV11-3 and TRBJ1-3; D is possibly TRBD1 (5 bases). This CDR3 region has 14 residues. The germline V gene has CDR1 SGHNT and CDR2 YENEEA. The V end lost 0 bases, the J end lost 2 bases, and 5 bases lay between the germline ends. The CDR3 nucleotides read TGTGCCAGCAGCTTAGACAGGGCTGGAAACACCATATATTTT. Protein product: CASSLDRAGNTIYF.

The CDR3 reads CASSMRTGKEADTQYF. The CDR3 nucleotides are TGTGCCAGCAGTATGCGGACAGGGAAGGAGGCAGATACGCAGTATTTT. This chain links TRBV2 with TRBJ2-3; the match to TRBD1 covers 8 bases. With 5 bases clipped from V and 4 bases from J, the junction kept 11 bases outside the gene matches. This CDR3 has 16 amino acids. Per the germline V gene, CDR1 is SNHLY and CDR2 is FYNNEI.